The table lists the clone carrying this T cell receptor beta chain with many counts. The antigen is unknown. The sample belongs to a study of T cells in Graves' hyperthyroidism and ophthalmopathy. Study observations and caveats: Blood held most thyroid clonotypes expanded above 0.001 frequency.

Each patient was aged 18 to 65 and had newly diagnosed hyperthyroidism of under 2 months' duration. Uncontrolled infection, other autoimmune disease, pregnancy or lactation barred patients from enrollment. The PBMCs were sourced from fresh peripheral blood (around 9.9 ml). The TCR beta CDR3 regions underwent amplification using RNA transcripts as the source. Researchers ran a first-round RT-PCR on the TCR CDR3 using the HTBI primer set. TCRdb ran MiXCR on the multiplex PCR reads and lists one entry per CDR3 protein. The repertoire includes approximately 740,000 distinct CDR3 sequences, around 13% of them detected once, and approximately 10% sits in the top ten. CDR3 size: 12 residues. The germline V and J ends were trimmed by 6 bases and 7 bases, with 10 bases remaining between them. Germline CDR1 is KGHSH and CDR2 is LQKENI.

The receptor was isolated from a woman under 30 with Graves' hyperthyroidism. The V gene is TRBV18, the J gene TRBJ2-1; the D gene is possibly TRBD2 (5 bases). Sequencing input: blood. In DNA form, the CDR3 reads TGTGCCAGCTCGCTTAGCGAAAATGAGCAGTTCTTC. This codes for CASSLSENEQFF.